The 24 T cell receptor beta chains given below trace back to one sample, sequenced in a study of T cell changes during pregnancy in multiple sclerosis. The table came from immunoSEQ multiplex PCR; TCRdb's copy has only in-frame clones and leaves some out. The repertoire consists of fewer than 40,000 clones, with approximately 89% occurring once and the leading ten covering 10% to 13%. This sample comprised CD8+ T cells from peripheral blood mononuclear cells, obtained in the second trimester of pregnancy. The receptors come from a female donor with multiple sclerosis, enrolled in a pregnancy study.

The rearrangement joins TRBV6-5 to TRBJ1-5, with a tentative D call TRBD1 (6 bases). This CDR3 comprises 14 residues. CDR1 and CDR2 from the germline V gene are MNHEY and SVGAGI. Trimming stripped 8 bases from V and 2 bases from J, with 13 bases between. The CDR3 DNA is TGTGCCAGCCGGGGGGGGGCCGGCAATCAGCCCCAGCATTTT. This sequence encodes CASRGGAGNQPQHF.

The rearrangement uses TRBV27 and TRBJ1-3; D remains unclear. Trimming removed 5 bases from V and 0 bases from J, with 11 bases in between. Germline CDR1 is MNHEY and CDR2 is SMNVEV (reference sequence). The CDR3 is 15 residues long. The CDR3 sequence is CASSPTPRSGNTIYF. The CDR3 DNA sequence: TGTGCCAGCAGTCCGACACCCCGCTCTGGAAACACCATATATTTT.

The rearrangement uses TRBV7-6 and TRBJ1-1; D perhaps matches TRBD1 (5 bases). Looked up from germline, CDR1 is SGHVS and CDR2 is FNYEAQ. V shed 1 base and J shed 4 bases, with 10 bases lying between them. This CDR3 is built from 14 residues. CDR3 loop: CASSLGRGATEAFF. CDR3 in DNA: TGTGCCAGCAGCTTAGGACGTGGGGCCACTGAAGCTTTCTTT.

The CDR3: CASSTGQGNTIYF. CDR3 DNA sequence: TGTGCCAGCAGTACGGGACAGGGAAACACCATATATTTT. The rearrangement links TRBV27 to TRBJ1-3; 7 nucleotides align to TRBD1. J was trimmed by 4 bases and V by 5 bases; bases with no gene match: 2. Germline CDR1 reads MNHEY; CDR2 reads SMNVEV (reference sequence). The CDR3 extends over 13 amino acids.

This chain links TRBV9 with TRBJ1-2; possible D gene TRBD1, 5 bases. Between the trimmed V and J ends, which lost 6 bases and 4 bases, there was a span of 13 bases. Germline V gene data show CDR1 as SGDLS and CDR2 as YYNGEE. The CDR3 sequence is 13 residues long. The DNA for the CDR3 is TGTGCCAGCACCGACCAGGGTGGCTATGGCTACACCTTC. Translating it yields CASTDQGGYGYTF. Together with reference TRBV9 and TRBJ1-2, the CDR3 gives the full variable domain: DSGVTQTPKHLITATGQRVTLRCSPRSGDLSVYWYQQSLDQGLQFLIQYYNGEERAKGNILERFSAQQFPDLHSELNLSSLELGDSALYFCASTDQGGYGYTFGSGTRLTVV.

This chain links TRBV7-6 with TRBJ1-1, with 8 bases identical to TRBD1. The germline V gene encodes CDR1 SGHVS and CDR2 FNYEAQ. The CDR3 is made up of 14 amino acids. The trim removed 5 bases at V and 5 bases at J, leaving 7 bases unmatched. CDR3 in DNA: TGTGCCAGCAGCCGAAAACAGGGGGGGACTGAAGCTTTCTTT. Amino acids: CASSRKQGGTEAFF.

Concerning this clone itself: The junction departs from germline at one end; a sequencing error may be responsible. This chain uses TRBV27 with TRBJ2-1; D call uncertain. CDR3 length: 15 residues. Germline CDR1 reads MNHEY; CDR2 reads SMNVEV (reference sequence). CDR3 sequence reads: CVSSGYWSSYNEQFF. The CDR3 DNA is TGTGTCAGCAGTGGATATTGGAGCTCCTACAATGAGCAGTTCTTC.

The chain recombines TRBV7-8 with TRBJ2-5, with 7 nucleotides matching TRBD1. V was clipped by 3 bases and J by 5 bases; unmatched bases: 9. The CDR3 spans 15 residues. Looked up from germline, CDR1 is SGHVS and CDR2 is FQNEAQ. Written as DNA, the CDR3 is TGTGCCAGCAGCTTCGTGACAGGGATTATGGAGACCCAGTACTTC. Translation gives CASSFVTGIMETQYF.

The CDR3 loop is CASSFTGSSYEQYF. The CDR3 DNA reads TGCGCCAGCAGCTTTACAGGGTCTTCCTACGAGCAGTACTTC. The chain uses TRBV5-1 and TRBJ2-7; possibly TRBD1 for D (6 bases). The CDR3 is made up of 14 amino acids. V dropped 2 bases and J dropped 1 base, with 10 bases sitting between them. The germline V gene has CDR1 SGHRS and CDR2 YFSETQ.

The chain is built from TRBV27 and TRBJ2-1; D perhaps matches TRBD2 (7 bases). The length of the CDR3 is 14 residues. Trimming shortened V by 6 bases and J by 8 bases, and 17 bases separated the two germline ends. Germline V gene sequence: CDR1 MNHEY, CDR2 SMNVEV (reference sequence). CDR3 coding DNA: TGTGCCAGCAGCAGGAGCAGGGGAGGGGATGAGCAGTTCTTC. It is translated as CASSRSRGGDEQFF.

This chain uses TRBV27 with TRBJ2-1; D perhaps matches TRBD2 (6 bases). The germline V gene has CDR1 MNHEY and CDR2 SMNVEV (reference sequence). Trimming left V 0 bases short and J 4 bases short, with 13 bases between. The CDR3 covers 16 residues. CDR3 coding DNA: TGTGCCAGCAGTTTATCCCCCGGGACTCCGTACAATGAGCAGTTCTTC. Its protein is CASSLSPGTPYNEQFF.

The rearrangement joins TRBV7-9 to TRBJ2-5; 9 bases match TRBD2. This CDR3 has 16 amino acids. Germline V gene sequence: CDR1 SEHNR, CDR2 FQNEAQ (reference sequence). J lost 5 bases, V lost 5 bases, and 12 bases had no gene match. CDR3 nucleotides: TGTGCCAGCAGCCCGGGTGGCGGGGGGGCTCCGGAGACCCAGTACTTC. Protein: CASSPGGGGAPETQYF.

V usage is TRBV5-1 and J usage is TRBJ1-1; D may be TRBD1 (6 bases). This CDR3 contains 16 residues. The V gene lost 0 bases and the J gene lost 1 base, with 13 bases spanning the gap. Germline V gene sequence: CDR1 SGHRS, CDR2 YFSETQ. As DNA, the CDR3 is TGCGCCAGCAGCTTGGTGCCAGGGGCACCGAACACTGAAGCTTTCTTT. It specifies CASSLVPGAPNTEAFF.

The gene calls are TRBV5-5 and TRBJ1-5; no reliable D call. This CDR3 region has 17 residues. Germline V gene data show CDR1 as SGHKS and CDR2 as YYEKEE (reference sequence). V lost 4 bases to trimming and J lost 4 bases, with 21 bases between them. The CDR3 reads CASSPTPIFRENQPQHF. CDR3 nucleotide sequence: TGTGCCAGCAGCCCCACCCCAATATTTCGGGAGAATCAGCCCCAGCATTTT.

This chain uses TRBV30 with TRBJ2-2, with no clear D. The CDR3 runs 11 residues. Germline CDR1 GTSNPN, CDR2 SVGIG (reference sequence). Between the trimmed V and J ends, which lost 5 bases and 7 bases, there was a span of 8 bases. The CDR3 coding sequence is TGTGCCTGGGCTCCTAGCGGGGAGCTGTTTTTT. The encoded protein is CAWAPSGELFF.

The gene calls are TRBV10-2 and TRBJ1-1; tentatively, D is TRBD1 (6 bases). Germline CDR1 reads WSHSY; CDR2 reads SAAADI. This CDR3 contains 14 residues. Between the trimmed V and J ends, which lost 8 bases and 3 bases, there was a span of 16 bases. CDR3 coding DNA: TGCGCCAGCCAACAGGGCCGGGCGGACACTGAAGCTTTCTTT. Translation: CASQQGRADTEAFF.

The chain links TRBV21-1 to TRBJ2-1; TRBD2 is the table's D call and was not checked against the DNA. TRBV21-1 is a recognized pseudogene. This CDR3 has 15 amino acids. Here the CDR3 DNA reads TGTGCCAGCAGCAAAGCTTGGGCTAGCCGGGGTGAGCAGTTCTTC. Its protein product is CASSKAWASRGEQFF.

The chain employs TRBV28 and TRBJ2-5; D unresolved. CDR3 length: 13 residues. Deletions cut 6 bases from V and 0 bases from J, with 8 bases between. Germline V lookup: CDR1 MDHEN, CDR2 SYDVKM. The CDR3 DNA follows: TGTGCCAGCAGCATAGTCTACCAAGAGACCCAGTACTTC. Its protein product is CASSIVYQETQYF. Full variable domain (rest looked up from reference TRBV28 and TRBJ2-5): DVKVTQSSRYLVKRTGEKVFLECVQDMDHENMFWYRQDPGLGLRLIYFSYDVKMKEKGDIPEGYSVSREKKERFSLILESASTNQTSMYLCASSIVYQETQYFGPGTRLLVL.

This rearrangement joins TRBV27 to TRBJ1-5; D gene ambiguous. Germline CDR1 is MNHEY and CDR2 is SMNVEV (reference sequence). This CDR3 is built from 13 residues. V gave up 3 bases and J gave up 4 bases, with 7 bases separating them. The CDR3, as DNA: TGTGCCAGCAGTTTGGGCAGAAATCAGCCCCAGCATTTT. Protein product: CASSLGRNQPQHF.

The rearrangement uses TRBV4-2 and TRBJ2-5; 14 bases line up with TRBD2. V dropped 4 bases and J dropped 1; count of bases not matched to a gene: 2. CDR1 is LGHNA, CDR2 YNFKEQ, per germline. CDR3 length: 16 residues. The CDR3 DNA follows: TGTGCCAGCAGCCCGGGACTAGCGGGGGCCCAAGAGACCCAGTACTTC. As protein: CASSPGLAGAQETQYF.

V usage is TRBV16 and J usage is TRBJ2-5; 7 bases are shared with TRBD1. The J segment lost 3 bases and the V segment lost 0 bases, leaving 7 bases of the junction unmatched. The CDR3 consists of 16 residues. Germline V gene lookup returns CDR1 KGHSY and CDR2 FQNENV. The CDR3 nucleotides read TGTGCCAGCAGCCAATCGCTTTGGGACAGCGAAGAGACCCAGTACTTC. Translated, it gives CASSQSLWDSEETQYF.

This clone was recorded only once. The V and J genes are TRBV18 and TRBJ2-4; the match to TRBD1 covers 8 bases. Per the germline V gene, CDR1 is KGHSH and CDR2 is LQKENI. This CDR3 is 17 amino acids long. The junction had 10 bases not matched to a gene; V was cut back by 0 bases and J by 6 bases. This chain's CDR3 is CASSPPTERTGRNIQYF. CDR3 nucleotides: TGTGCCAGCTCACCACCGACGGAGAGGACAGGGAGAAACATTCAGTACTTC.

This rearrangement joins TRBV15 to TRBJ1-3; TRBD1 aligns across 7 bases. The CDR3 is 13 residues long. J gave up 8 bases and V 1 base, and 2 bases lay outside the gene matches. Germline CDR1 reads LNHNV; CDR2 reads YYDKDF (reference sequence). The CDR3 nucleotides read TGTGCCACCAGCAGAGGACAGGGAGACACCATATATTTT. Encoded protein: CATSRGQGDTIYF.

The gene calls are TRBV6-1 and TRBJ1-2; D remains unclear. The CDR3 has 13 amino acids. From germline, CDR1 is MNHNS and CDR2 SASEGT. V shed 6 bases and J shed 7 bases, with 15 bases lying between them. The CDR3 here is CASSLGEGGGYTF. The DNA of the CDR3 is TGTGCCAGCAGCCTCGGAGAGGGAGGTGGCTACACCTTC.